The rows below give T cell receptor beta chains drawn from one sample of a study of PD-L1 blockade in urothelial cancer. Method: immunoSEQ multiplex PCR; TCRdb's copy keeps in-frame clones and lacks some. The sample lists 45,000 or so clones; approximately 90% were seen once. This material consisted of PBMCs, taken around atezolizumab (anti-PD-L1) treatment. The receptors were sampled from a donor at least 40 years old with urothelial cancer. The CDR3 runs from the conserved cysteine through the conserved F or W. Each record gives: V gene, J gene, D gene, clone size, CDR3 protein, CDR3 DNA. D genes are given only for firm matches. Where a row states a size, it is once, few, many or the class of an expanded clone; other rows omit it.

V gene: TRBV7-2
J gene: TRBJ2-7
D gene: TRBD2
clone size: NA
CDR3 protein: CASSEFGGLAAYEQYF
CDR3 DNA: TGTGCCAGCAGCGAATTCGGAGGACTAGCGGCCTACGAGCAGTACTTC

V gene: TRBV13
J gene: TRBJ2-7
D gene: TRBD1
clone size: NA
CDR3 protein: CASSAGTGYDEQYF
CDR3 DNA: TGTGCCAGCAGCGCTGGGACAGGGTACGACGAGCAGTACTTC

V gene: TRBV5-1
J gene: TRBJ2-7
D gene: TRBD2
clone size: NA
CDR3 protein: CASSLGSSGSWYEQYF
CDR3 DNA: TGCGCCAGCAGCTTGGGGTCTAGCGGGAGTTGGTACGAGCAGTACTTC

V gene: TRBV6-6
J gene: TRBJ2-1
D gene: NA
clone size: NA
CDR3 protein: CASSSLPGLSVNEQFF
CDR3 DNA: TGTGCCAGCAGTTCCCTACCGGGACTTAGTGTCAATGAGCAGTTCTTC

V gene: TRBV4-2
J gene: TRBJ2-7
D gene: NA
clone size: NA
CDR3 protein: CASSQGGPSYEQYF
CDR3 DNA: TGTGCCAGCAGCCAAGGTGGGCCCTCCTACGAGCAGTACTTC

V gene: TRBV28
J gene: TRBJ1-2
D gene: TRBD1
clone size: NA
CDR3 protein: CASSPSGQKPPNYGYTF
CDR3 DNA: TGTGCCAGCAGTCCTTCGGGACAGAAGCCACCTAACTATGGCTACACCTTC

V gene: TRBV7-2
J gene: TRBJ2-2
D gene: NA
clone size: NA
CDR3 protein: CASSLAAYTGELFF
CDR3 DNA: TGTGCCAGCAGCTTAGCAGCGTACACCGGGGAGCTGTTTTTT

V gene: TRBV19
J gene: TRBJ1-5
D gene: NA
clone size: NA
CDR3 protein: CASSPRASGSNQPQHF
CDR3 DNA: TGTGCCAGTAGCCCACGAGCTTCAGGGAGCAATCAGCCCCAGCATTTT

V gene: TRBV11-2
J gene: TRBJ1-5
D gene: TRBD1
clone size: NA
CDR3 protein: CASSIGTGAGQPQHF
CDR3 DNA: TGTGCCAGCAGCATCGGAACAGGGGCGGGACAGCCCCAGCATTTT

V gene: TRBV9
J gene: TRBJ1-2
D gene: TRBD1
clone size: NA
CDR3 protein: CASSRRTGVGYGYTF
CDR3 DNA: TGTGCCAGCAGCAGGCGGACAGGGGTGGGGTATGGCTACACCTTC

V gene: TRBV19
J gene: TRBJ2-3
D gene: NA
clone size: NA
CDR3 protein: CASRPEGGRHTDTQYF
CDR3 DNA: TGTGCCAGTAGACCTGAGGGGGGGCGGCACACAGATACGCAGTATTTT

V gene: TRBV7-2
J gene: TRBJ2-1
D gene: NA
clone size: NA
CDR3 protein: CASSLRYNEQFF
CDR3 DNA: TGTGCCAGCAGCCTTCGTTACAATGAGCAGTTCTTC

V gene: TRBV7-8
J gene: TRBJ2-1
D gene: TRBD2
clone size: NA
CDR3 protein: CASSFREGSYNEQFF
CDR3 DNA: TGTGCCAGCAGCTTCCGGGAGGGCTCCTACAATGAGCAGTTCTTC

V gene: TRBV11-3
J gene: TRBJ1-2
D gene: TRBD1
clone size: NA
CDR3 protein: CAPGDRGPANYGYTF
CDR3 DNA: TGTGCCCCAGGGGACAGGGGGCCCGCTAACTATGGCTACACCTTC

V gene: TRBV7-2
J gene: TRBJ2-3
D gene: TRBD2
clone size: NA
CDR3 protein: CASSPRLAGHSTDTQYF
CDR3 DNA: TGTGCCAGCAGCCCCCGACTAGCGGGACATAGCACAGATACGCAGTATTTT

V gene: TRBV9
J gene: TRBJ1-2
D gene: TRBD1
clone size: once
CDR3 protein: CASSTTGQGSYGYTF
CDR3 DNA: TGTGCCAGCAGCACCACGGGACAGGGGTCCTATGGCTACACCTTC

V gene: TRBV5-4
J gene: TRBJ2-7
D gene: TRBD2
clone size: NA
CDR3 protein: CASSPGTSGLREQYF
CDR3 DNA: TGTGCCAGCAGCCCCGGGACTAGCGGTCTTCGCGAGCAGTACTTC

V gene: TRBV5-6
J gene: TRBJ2-5
D gene: TRBD2
clone size: NA
CDR3 protein: CASSLPGLDQETQYF
CDR3 DNA: TGTGCCAGCAGCTTGCCGGGACTAGATCAAGAGACCCAGTACTTC

V gene: TRBV11-2
J gene: TRBJ2-7
D gene: TRBD2
clone size: NA
CDR3 protein: CASSLSPRTSGPYEQYF
CDR3 DNA: TGTGCCAGCAGCTTATCCCCTCGGACTAGCGGACCCTACGAGCAGTACTTC

V gene: TRBV7-9
J gene: TRBJ1-2
D gene: NA
clone size: NA
CDR3 protein: CASTTSGGAKGYTF
CDR3 DNA: TGTGCCAGCACCACCTCGGGGGGGGCAAAGGGCTACACCTTC

V gene: TRBV7-9
J gene: TRBJ2-5
D gene: NA
clone size: once
CDR3 protein: CASTPGETQYF
CDR3 DNA: TGTGCCAGCACCCCCGGAGAGACCCAGTACTTC

V gene: TRBV5-6
J gene: TRBJ2-3
D gene: NA
clone size: NA
CDR3 protein: CASSPKYSDTQYF
CDR3 DNA: TGTGCCAGCAGCCCGAAATACTCAGATACGCAGTATTTT

V gene: TRBV18
J gene: TRBJ2-1
D gene: TRBD1
clone size: NA
CDR3 protein: CASSPGQGGFYNEQFF
CDR3 DNA: TGTGCCAGCTCACCGGGACAGGGAGGCTTCTACAATGAGCAGTTCTTC

V gene: TRBV19
J gene: TRBJ2-5
D gene: NA
clone size: NA
CDR3 protein: CASSILATASETQYF
CDR3 DNA: TGTGCCAGTAGTATACTAGCAACGGCCTCTGAGACCCAGTACTTC

V gene: TRBV7-9
J gene: TRBJ2-7
D gene: NA
clone size: NA
CDR3 protein: CASSFGAFYEQYF
CDR3 DNA: TGTGCCAGCAGCTTTGGAGCGTTCTACGAGCAGTACTTC

V gene: TRBV5-1
J gene: TRBJ1-2
D gene: TRBD1
clone size: NA
CDR3 protein: CASSQTTGGVYGYTF
CDR3 DNA: TGCGCCAGCAGCCAAACCACAGGGGGCGTCTATGGCTACACCTTC

V gene: TRBV12-5
J gene: TRBJ2-1
D gene: TRBD1
clone size: NA
CDR3 protein: CASAIRQGPSYNEQFF
CDR3 DNA: TGTGCTAGTGCCATCAGACAGGGGCCCTCCTACAATGAGCAGTTCTTC

V gene: TRBV9
J gene: TRBJ2-7
D gene: NA
clone size: NA
CDR3 protein: CASSAAGTASYEQYF
CDR3 DNA: TGTGCCAGCAGCGCCGCCGGGACTGCTTCCTACGAGCAGTACTTC

V gene: TRBV5-1
J gene: TRBJ2-5
D gene: NA
clone size: NA
CDR3 protein: CASSLGQRQETQYF
CDR3 DNA: TGCGCCAGCAGCTTGGGTCAGCGACAAGAGACCCAGTACTTC

V gene: TRBV28
J gene: TRBJ2-2
D gene: TRBD2
clone size: NA
CDR3 protein: CASLGVAGGPRRELFF
CDR3 DNA: TGTGCCAGCCTAGGGGTGGCGGGAGGGCCGAGGCGGGAGCTGTTTTTT

V gene: TRBV4-1
J gene: TRBJ1-4
D gene: NA
clone size: NA
CDR3 protein: CASSQTHGQRNEKLFF
CDR3 DNA: TGCGCCAGCAGCCAAACACACGGACAGCGTAATGAAAAACTGTTTTTT

V gene: TRBV9
J gene: TRBJ2-1
D gene: NA
clone size: NA
CDR3 protein: CASSAQGPAARYNEQFF
CDR3 DNA: TGTGCCAGCAGCGCCCAGGGGCCGGCCGCCAGATACAATGAGCAGTTCTTC

V gene: TRBV4-3
J gene: TRBJ2-1
D gene: TRBD2
clone size: once
CDR3 protein: CASSHETSGPGEQFF
CDR3 DNA: TGCGCCAGCAGCCACGAGACTAGCGGACCCGGTGAGCAGTTCTTC

V gene: TRBV19
J gene: TRBJ2-3
D gene: NA
clone size: NA
CDR3 protein: CASSAPAARTDTQYF
CDR3 DNA: TGTGCCAGTAGTGCCCCCGCGGCCCGCACAGATACGCAGTATTTT

V gene: TRBV29-1
J gene: TRBJ2-3
D gene: NA
clone size: NA
CDR3 protein: CTYGGYTDTQYF
CDR3 DNA: TGCACCTATGGAGGATACACAGATACGCAGTATTTT

V gene: TRBV19
J gene: TRBJ2-1
D gene: TRBD2
clone size: NA
CDR3 protein: CASSIVGLAGHNEQFF
CDR3 DNA: TGTGCCAGTAGTATAGTTGGACTAGCGGGGCACAATGAGCAGTTCTTC

V gene: TRBV27
J gene: TRBJ2-1
D gene: NA
clone size: NA
CDR3 protein: CASSLGATRNNEQFF
CDR3 DNA: TGTGCCAGCAGTTTAGGGGCGACTAGAAACAATGAGCAGTTCTTC

V gene: TRBV5-4
J gene: TRBJ2-7
D gene: TRBD2
clone size: NA
CDR3 protein: CASSFLAGDYEQYF
CDR3 DNA: TGTGCCAGCAGCTTCCTCGCGGGAGACTACGAGCAGTACTTC

V gene: TRBV19
J gene: TRBJ2-7
D gene: TRBD2
clone size: NA
CDR3 protein: CASSIDGLAGDLYEQYF
CDR3 DNA: TGTGCCAGTAGTATTGACGGGCTAGCGGGAGACCTATACGAGCAGTACTTC

V gene: TRBV7-2
J gene: TRBJ2-2
D gene: TRBD2
clone size: NA
CDR3 protein: CASSLATSGREVNTGELFF
CDR3 DNA: TGTGCCAGCAGCTTAGCGACTAGCGGGAGGGAAGTGAACACCGGGGAGCTGTTTTTT

V gene: TRBV28
J gene: TRBJ1-5
D gene: NA
clone size: once
CDR3 protein: CASSTQYLQPQHF
CDR3 DNA: TGTGCCAGCAGTACCCAGTACCTTCAGCCCCAGCATTTT

V gene: TRBV6-4
J gene: TRBJ1-2
D gene: NA
clone size: few
CDR3 protein: CPTFGDYGYTF
CDR3 DNA: TGCCCAACATTCGGGGACTATGGCTACACCTTC

V gene: TRBV5-8
J gene: TRBJ2-1
D gene: NA
clone size: NA
CDR3 protein: CASSLGGRPYNEQFF
CDR3 DNA: TGTGCCAGCAGCTTGGGTGGGCGCCCCTACAATGAGCAGTTCTTC

V gene: TRBV10-3
J gene: TRBJ2-7
D gene: TRBD2
clone size: few
CDR3 protein: CATKPSGSSSYEQYF
CDR3 DNA: TGTGCCACAAAACCTAGCGGTTCGAGCTCCTACGAGCAGTACTTC

V gene: TRBV19
J gene: TRBJ1-2
D gene: NA
clone size: NA
CDR3 protein: CASSGAGTLGYGYTF
CDR3 DNA: TGTGCCAGTAGTGGGGCCGGGACACTCGGCTATGGCTACACCTTC

V gene: TRBV4-1
J gene: TRBJ2-1
D gene: TRBD2
clone size: once
CDR3 protein: CASSQGQAGGPTYNEQFF
CDR3 DNA: TGCGCCAGCAGCCAAGGGCAAGCGGGAGGCCCGACCTACAATGAGCAGTTCTTC

V gene: TRBV27
J gene: TRBJ1-2
D gene: NA
clone size: NA
CDR3 protein: CASSWGGELTYGYTF
CDR3 DNA: TGTGCCAGCAGTTGGGGGGGGGAGCTCACCTATGGCTACACCTTC

V gene: TRBV4-3
J gene: TRBJ2-3
D gene: TRBD2
clone size: NA
CDR3 protein: CASSQPPAGRTDTQYF
CDR3 DNA: TGCGCCAGCAGCCAACCCCCAGCGGGGCGCACAGATACGCAGTATTTT

V gene: TRBV2
J gene: TRBJ2-7
D gene: TRBD1
clone size: NA
CDR3 protein: CASSALLPGQGVGEQYF
CDR3 DNA: TGTGCCAGCAGCGCCCTCCTTCCGGGACAGGGGGTAGGGGAGCAGTACTTC

V gene: TRBV6-5
J gene: TRBJ1-5
D gene: NA
clone size: NA
CDR3 protein: CASSENRVGQPQHF
CDR3 DNA: TGTGCCAGCAGTGAGAACAGGGTTGGGCAGCCCCAGCATTTT

V gene: TRBV4-2
J gene: TRBJ2-1
D gene: NA
clone size: NA
CDR3 protein: CASSPESQRARFF
CDR3 DNA: TGTGCCAGCAGCCCAGAATCTCAACGAGCAAGGTTCTTC

V gene: TRBV29-1
J gene: TRBJ2-7
D gene: TRBD2
clone size: NA
CDR3 protein: CSVGTSGLPYEQYF
CDR3 DNA: TGCAGCGTTGGGACTAGCGGATTGCCCTACGAGCAGTACTTC

V gene: TRBV5-8
J gene: TRBJ2-7
D gene: TRBD1
clone size: NA
CDR3 protein: CATRDRGAYEQYF
CDR3 DNA: TGTGCCACCCGGGACAGGGGGGCCTACGAGCAGTACTTC

V gene: TRBV5-1
J gene: TRBJ1-1
D gene: NA
clone size: NA
CDR3 protein: CASSLRGGGGTEAFF
CDR3 DNA: TGCGCCAGCAGCTTGCGCGGGGGCGGAGGCACTGAAGCTTTCTTT

V gene: TRBV19
J gene: TRBJ2-7
D gene: TRBD2
clone size: NA
CDR3 protein: CASRASGATGYEQYF
CDR3 DNA: TGTGCCAGTAGGGCTAGCGGGGCCACGGGCTACGAGCAGTACTTC

V gene: TRBV7-9
J gene: TRBJ2-2
D gene: TRBD2
clone size: NA
CDR3 protein: CASSFTGGNGELFF
CDR3 DNA: TGTGCCAGCAGCTTTACGGGAGGGAACGGGGAGCTGTTTTTT